This TCR beta chain was sequenced for a study of shared clonotypes between healthy human individuals. General study points: Naive subsets generally had larger estimated richness than memory subsets. The generation probabilities recorded for non-shared clonotypes fell below those of clonotypes shared by all four donors.

The length of the CDR3 is 17 residues. Germline CDR1 SNHLY, CDR2 FYNNEI. Trimming removed 2 bases from V and 3 bases from J; junction bases left unmatched: 11. Deep was the level used in running the assay. Every subset's genomic DNA went evenly onto several immunoSEQ plates. Sequencing was performed with immunoSEQ multiplex PCR; in TCRdb, only in-frame clones are kept and a portion is missing. This table has 1.5 million to 2.5 million clones, 85% to 95% appearing once. Concerning this clone: Its specificity is not known.

Terminally differentiated effector memory CD45RA+ cells were left out of the naive CD8 fraction, which was CD45RO-negative and positively selected for CCR7. V usage is TRBV2 and J usage is TRBJ1-1; 8 bases are a match to TRBD1. Input material: naive CD8+ T cells sorted from blood. The TCR sequence derives from a man younger than 35 in good health. The CDR3 protein is CASSEYGLQGEDTEAFF. CDR3 nucleotide sequence: TGTGCCAGCAGTGAATACGGTTTACAGGGGGAGGACACTGAAGCTTTCTTT.